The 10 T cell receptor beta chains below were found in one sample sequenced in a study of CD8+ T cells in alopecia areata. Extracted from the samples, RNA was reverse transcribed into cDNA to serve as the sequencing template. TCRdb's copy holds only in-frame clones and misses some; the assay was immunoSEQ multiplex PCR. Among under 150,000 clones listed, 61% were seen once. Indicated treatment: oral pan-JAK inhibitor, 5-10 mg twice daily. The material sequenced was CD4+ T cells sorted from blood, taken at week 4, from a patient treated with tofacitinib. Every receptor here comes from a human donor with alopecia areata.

The CDR3 loop is CSVCGGSLAKNIQYF. CDR3 sequence (DNA): TGCAGCGTTTGTGGGGGCTCTCTAGCCAAAAACATTCAGTACTTC. The chain uses TRBV29-1 and TRBJ2-4; possibly TRBD1 for D (6 bases). With 5 bases removed from V and 0 bases from J, the gap between germline ends came to 14 bases. Germline CDR1 is SQVTM and CDR2 is ANQGSEA. The CDR3 consists of 15 residues.

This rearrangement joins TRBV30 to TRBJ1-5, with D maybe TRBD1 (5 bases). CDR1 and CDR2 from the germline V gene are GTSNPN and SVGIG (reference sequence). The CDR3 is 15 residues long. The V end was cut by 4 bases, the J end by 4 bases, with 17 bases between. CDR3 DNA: TGTGCCTGGACCGCCGGGAAGGGGCAGAATCAGCCCCAGCATTTT. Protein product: CAWTAGKGQNQPQHF. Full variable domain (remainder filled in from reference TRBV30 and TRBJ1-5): SQTIHQWPATLVQPVGSPLSLECTVEGTSNPNLYWYRQAAGRGLQLLFYSVGIGQISSEVPQNLSASRPQDRQFILSSKKLLLSDSGFYLCAWTAGKGQNQPQHFGDGTRLSIL.

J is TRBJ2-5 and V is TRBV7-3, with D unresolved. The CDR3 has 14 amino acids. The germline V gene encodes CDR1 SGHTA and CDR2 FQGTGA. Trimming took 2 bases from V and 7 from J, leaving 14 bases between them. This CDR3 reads CASSLSDLPGTQYF. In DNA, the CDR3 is TGTGCCAGCAGCTTATCGGACCTACCAGGGACCCAGTACTTC.

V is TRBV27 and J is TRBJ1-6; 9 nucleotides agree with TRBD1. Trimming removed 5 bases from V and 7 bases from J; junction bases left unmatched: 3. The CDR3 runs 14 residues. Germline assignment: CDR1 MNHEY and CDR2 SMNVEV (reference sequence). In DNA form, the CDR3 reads TGTGCCAGCAGTAGACAGGGGGAGAATTCACCCCTCCACTTT. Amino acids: CASSRQGENSPLHF.

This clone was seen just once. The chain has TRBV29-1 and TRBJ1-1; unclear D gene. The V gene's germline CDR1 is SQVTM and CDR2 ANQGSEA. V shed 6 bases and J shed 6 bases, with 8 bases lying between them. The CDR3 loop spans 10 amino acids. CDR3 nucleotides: TGCAGCGTGACCACAGCTGAAGCTTTCTTT. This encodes CSVTTAEAFF.

The CDR3 DNA is TGTGCCAGTAGTCTTGGGACAGGTATATCGGGCTACACCTTC. Protein: CASSLGTGISGYTF. The chain employs TRBV19 and TRBJ1-2; TRBD1 aligns across 8 bases. This CDR3 has 14 residues. Losses at the gene ends were 5 bases for V and 8 bases for J; bases not matched to a gene: 10. The germline V gene encodes CDR1 LNHDA and CDR2 SQIVND (reference sequence).

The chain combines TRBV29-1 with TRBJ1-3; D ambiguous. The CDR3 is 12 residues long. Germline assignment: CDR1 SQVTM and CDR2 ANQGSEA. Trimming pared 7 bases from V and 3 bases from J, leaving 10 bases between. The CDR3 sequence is CSARTVGNTIYF. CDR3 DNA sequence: TGCAGCGCTAGGACGGTTGGAAACACCATATATTTT.

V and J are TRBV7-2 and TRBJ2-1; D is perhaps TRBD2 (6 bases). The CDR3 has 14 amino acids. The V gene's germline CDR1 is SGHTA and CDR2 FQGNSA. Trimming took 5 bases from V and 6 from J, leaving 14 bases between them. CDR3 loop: CASSVPEGRNEQFF. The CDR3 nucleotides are TGTGCCAGCAGCGTGCCGGAGGGCCGCAATGAGCAGTTCTTC. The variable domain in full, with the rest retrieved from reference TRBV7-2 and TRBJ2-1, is GAGVSQSPSNKVTEKGKDVELRCDPISGHTALYWYRQSLGQGLEFLIYFQGNSAPDKSGLPSDRFSAERTGGSVSTLTIQRTQQEDSAVYLCASSVPEGRNEQFFGPGTRLTVL.

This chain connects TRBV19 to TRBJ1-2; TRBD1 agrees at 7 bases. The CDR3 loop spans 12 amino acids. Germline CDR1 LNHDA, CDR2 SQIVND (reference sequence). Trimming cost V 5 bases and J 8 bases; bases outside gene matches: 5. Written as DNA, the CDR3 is TGTGCCAGTAGTCCCCGACAGGGAGGCTACACCTTC. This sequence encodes CASSPRQGGYTF.

CDR3 bases: TGCGCCAGCAGATCGGACCCCCGGAATAATTCACCCCTCCACTTT. Translation: CASRSDPRNNSPLHF. V and J are TRBV5-1 and TRBJ1-6, with unresolved D. The germline V and J ends were trimmed by 5 bases and 5 bases, with 14 bases remaining between them. The germline CDR1 and CDR2 sequences are SGHRS and YFSETQ. The CDR3 has 15 amino acids.